Below, 18 T cell receptor beta chains from the same sample are listed, as sequenced in a study of blood T cell repertoires in COVID-19. Clones were sequenced by immunoSEQ multiplex PCR, and TCRdb holds only the in-frame ones, with some missing. The sample lists around 400,000 clones, 70% to 90% occurring once. The material sequenced was peripheral blood. Source of these receptors: a woman aged 55-70 years with COVID-19, enrolled during active disease.

The rearrangement links TRBV3-1 (or the pseudogene TRBV3-2) to TRBJ1-2; D perhaps matches TRBD1 (5 bases). V lost 4 bases, J lost 8 bases, and 14 bases lay in between. This CDR3 has 13 amino acids. Germline CDR1 LGHDT, CDR2 YNNKEL (reference sequence). CDR3 coding DNA: TGTGCCAGCAGCCCGGCAGGGTTTGGGGGCTACACCTTC. This codes for CASSPAGFGGYTF.

This chain joins TRBV1 and TRBJ2-1; the table's D call, TRBD2, was not checked against the DNA. TRBV1 is tagged as a pseudogene. The CDR3 spans 18 residues. Here the CDR3 reads CTSSLGLAGAWSRNEQFF. CDR3 nucleotides: TGCACCAGCAGCCTAGGACTAGCGGGGGCATGGAGTCGGAATGAGCAGTTCTTC.

This chain links TRBV19 with TRBJ1-5; TRBD1 aligns across 8 bases. V shed 5 bases, J shed 7 bases, and the junction held 4 bases outside the gene matches. From germline, CDR1 is LNHDA and CDR2 SQIVND (reference sequence). CDR3 size: 13 residues. This CDR3 reads CASSLPGGQPQHF. The CDR3 DNA reads as TGTGCCAGTAGTTTACCAGGGGGCCAGCCCCAGCATTTT. The variable domain in full, with the rest retrieved from reference TRBV19 and TRBJ1-5, is DGGITQSPKYLFRKEGQNVTLSCEQNLNHDAMYWYRQDPGQGLRLIYYSQIVNDFQKGDIAEGYSVSREKKESFPLTVTSAQKNPTAFYLCASSLPGGQPQHFGDGTRLSIL.

The V and J genes are TRBV9 and TRBJ1-4, with 9 bases identical to TRBD1. V lost 3 bases to trimming and J lost 10 bases; unmatched junction nucleotides: 7. Germline V CDR1 and CDR2: SGDLS, YYNGEE. The CDR3 length is 14 residues. Written as DNA, the CDR3 is TGTGCCAGCAGCGGGGGACAGGGACATCGAAAACTGTTTTTT. This translates into CASSGGQGHRKLFF.

The V and J genes are TRBV27 and TRBJ1-1; 7 bases match TRBD1. Germline V gene sequence: CDR1 MNHEY, CDR2 SMNVEV (reference sequence). This CDR3 has 15 amino acids. V dropped 6 bases and J dropped 0; count of bases not matched to a gene: 7. The CDR3 loop reads CASRWTGTMNTEAFF. The CDR3 DNA sequence: TGTGCCAGCAGATGGACAGGCACCATGAACACTGAAGCTTTCTTT.

The V call is TRBV5-5, the J call TRBJ1-4; D unclear. Germline V CDR1 and CDR2: SGHKS, YYEKEE (reference sequence). V was shortened by 4 bases and J by 0 bases, with 7 bases between the two germline ends. This CDR3 region has 14 residues. The CDR3 loop reads CASSLIATNEKLFF. CDR3 nucleotide sequence: TGTGCCAGCAGCCTTATTGCAACTAATGAAAAACTGTTTTTT.

Concerning this clone: Other DNA sequences within the sample encode an identical CDR3. The rearrangement links TRBV11-3 to TRBJ1-1; D is unclear. The CDR3 totals 13 residues. Per the germline V gene, CDR1 is SGHNT and CDR2 is YENEEA. Trimming took off 1 base at V and 5 bases at J, with 8 bases between the two ends. As DNA, the CDR3 is TGTGCCAGCAGCTTAGGCCGTAGTACTGAAGCTTTCTTT. Translated: CASSLGRSTEAFF.

The chain employs TRBV5-1 and TRBJ2-3; the match to TRBD2 covers 9 bases. The CDR3 runs 17 residues. Unmatched junction bases numbered 9, after V lost 4 bases and J lost 0 bases. Per the germline V gene, CDR1 is SGHRS and CDR2 is YFSETQ. CDR3 sequence reads: CASSGGVAGASTDTQYF. CDR3 coding DNA: TGCGCCAGCAGCGGAGGGGTAGCGGGGGCCAGCACAGATACGCAGTATTTT.

The J gene is TRBJ2-2, the V gene TRBV5-4; 7 nucleotides align to TRBD1. Germline values: CDR1 SGHNT, CDR2 YYREEE (reference sequence). J gave up 4 bases and V 7 bases, and 7 bases lay outside the gene matches. This CDR3 comprises 14 residues. Here the CDR3 DNA reads TGTGCCAGCCGGTGGGACAGAGCCACCGGGGAGCTGTTTTTT. Translation gives CASRWDRATGELFF.

This clone was seen only once. The chain combines TRBV7-9 with TRBJ1-6; 8 bases map to TRBD1. CDR1 is SEHNR and CDR2 is FQNEAQ in the germline V gene (reference sequence). There are 15 residues in the CDR3. V trimming: 5 bases; J trimming: 8 bases; junction bases outside the gene matches: 8. CDR3 amino acids: CASSAGQGKHSPLHF. The CDR3 bases are TGTGCCAGCAGCGCAGGACAGGGTAAACATTCACCCCTCCACTTT.

This chain joins TRBV27 and TRBJ1-2, with TRBD1 matching over 9 bases. CDR1 and CDR2 (germline): MNHEY, SMNVEV (reference sequence). The CDR3 sequence is 16 residues long. J gave up 4 bases and V 5 bases, and 11 bases lay outside the gene matches. The CDR3 region is CASSLAKPGQGYGYTF. In DNA form, the CDR3 reads TGTGCCAGCAGTCTCGCGAAACCGGGACAGGGCTATGGCTACACCTTC.

This clone appeared a single time. J is TRBJ2-2 and V is TRBV5-4; possibly TRBD2 for D (5 bases). Deletions cut 6 bases from V and 3 bases from J, with 12 bases between. Germline CDR1 and CDR2: SGHNT and YYREEE (reference sequence). This CDR3 is built from 14 residues. DNA for the CDR3: TGTGCCAGCACCGGGGTAAGGGACACCGGGGAGCTGTTTTTT. Protein: CASTGVRDTGELFF.

V is TRBV19 and J is TRBJ2-3; 7 bases map to TRBD1. In germline, CDR1 is LNHDA, CDR2 SQIVND (reference sequence). The CDR3 runs 15 residues. V was pared by 4 bases and J by 7 bases, with 11 bases of the junction left unmatched. CDR3 DNA: TGTGCCAGTAGTACCAGACAGGGTATCCCCTATACGCAGTATTTT. This gives the protein CASSTRQGIPYTQYF.

The chain joins TRBV5-1 to TRBJ1-1, with a possible D match to TRBD1 (6 bases). Trimming removed 4 bases at V and 3 bases at J, with 13 bases between. The CDR3 length is 14 residues. The V gene's germline CDR1 is SGHRS and CDR2 YFSETQ. The CDR3 DNA sequence: TGCGCCAGCAGCCTCGGGGGGGCCGACACTGAAGCTTTCTTT. Protein product: CASSLGGADTEAFF.

The V gene is TRBV5-5, the J gene TRBJ2-3; 7 nucleotides match TRBD2. Germline V gives CDR1 SGHKS, CDR2 YYEKEE (reference sequence). V dropped 2 bases and J dropped 0; count of bases not matched to a gene: 9. The CDR3 has 17 residues. CDR3 DNA sequence: TGTGCCAGCAGCTTTAGGGCGGGGGACCGAAGCACAGATACGCAGTATTTT. It translates to CASSFRAGDRSTDTQYF.

CDR3: CASGGLGSYEQYF. The CDR3 nucleotides are TGTGCCAGCGGCGGACTCGGCTCCTACGAGCAGTACTTC. The rearrangement links TRBV3-1 (or the pseudogene TRBV3-2) to TRBJ2-7; TRBD2 might be the D (5 bases). Germline CDR1 LGHDT, CDR2 YNNKEL (reference sequence). The CDR3 totals 13 residues. Trimming shortened V by 8 bases and J by 0 bases, and 11 bases separated the two germline ends.

As to this clone: Other DNA sequences in this sample translate to the same CDR3. The chain employs TRBV6-1 and TRBJ2-7; D is unresolved. This CDR3 contains 13 residues. The V end was cut by 1 base, the J end by 4 bases, with 8 bases between. Germline-derived CDR1 and CDR2 are MNHNS and SASEGT. As DNA, the CDR3 is TGTGCCAGCAGTGAAGGGGCAACATACGAGCAGTACTTC. It yields the protein CASSEGATYEQYF.

This sequence joins TRBV6-5 and TRBJ2-2; D gene unclear. The CDR3 length is 15 residues. CDR1 and CDR2 from the germline V gene are MNHEY and SVGAGI. V was trimmed by 0 bases and J by 3 bases, leaving 8 bases between them. The CDR3 here is CASSYSMAYTGELFF. As DNA, the CDR3 is TGTGCCAGCAGTTACTCGATGGCCTACACCGGGGAGCTGTTTTTT.